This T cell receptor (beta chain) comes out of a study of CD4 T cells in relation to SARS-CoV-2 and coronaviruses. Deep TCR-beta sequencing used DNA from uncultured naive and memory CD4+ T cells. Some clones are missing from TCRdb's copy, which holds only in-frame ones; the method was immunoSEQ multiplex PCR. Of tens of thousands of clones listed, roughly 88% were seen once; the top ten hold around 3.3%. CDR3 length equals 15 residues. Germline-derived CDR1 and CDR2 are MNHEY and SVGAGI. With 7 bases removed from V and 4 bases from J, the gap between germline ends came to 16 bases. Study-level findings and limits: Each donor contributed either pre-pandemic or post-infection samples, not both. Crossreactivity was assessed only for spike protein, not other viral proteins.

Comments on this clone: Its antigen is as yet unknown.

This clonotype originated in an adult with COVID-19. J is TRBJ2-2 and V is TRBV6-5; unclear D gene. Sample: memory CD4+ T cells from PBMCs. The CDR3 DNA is TGTGCCAGCACCAACGAGAGGTGGGGCACCGGGGAGCTGTTTTTT. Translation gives CASTNERWGTGELFF.